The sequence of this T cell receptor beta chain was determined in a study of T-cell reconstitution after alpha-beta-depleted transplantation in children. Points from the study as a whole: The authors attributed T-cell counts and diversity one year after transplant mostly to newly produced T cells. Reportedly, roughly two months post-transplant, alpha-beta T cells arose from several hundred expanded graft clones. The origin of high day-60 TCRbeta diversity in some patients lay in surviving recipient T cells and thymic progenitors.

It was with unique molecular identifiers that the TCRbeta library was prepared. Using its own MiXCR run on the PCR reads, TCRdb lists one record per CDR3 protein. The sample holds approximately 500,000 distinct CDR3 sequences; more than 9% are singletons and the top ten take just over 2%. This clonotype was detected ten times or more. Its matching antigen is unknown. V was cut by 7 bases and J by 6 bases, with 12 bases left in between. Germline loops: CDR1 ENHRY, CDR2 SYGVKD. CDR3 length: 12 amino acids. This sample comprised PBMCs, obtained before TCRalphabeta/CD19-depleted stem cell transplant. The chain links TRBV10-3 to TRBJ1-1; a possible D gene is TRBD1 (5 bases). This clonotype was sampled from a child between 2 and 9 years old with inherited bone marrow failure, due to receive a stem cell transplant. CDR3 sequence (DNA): TGTGCCATCAATCAGGGTGGCCCTGAAGCTTTCTTT. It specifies CAINQGGPEAFF.